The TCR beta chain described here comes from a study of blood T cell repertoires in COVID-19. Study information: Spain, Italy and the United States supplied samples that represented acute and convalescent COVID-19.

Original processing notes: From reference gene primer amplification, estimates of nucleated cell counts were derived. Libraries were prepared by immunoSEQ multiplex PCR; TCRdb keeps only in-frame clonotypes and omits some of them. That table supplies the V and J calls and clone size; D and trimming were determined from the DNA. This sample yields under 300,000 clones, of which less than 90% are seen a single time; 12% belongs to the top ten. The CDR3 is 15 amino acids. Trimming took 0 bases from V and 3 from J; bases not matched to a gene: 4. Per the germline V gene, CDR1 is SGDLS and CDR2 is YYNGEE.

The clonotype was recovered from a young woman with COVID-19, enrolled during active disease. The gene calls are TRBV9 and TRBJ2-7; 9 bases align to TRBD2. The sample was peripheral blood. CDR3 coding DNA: TGTGCCAGCAGCGTAGGGCGGGGGGGCCTCTACGAGCAGTACTTC. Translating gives CASSVGRGGLYEQYF.